These 12 T cell receptor beta chains came from one sample sequenced in a study of blood T cell repertoires in COVID-19. The assay was immunoSEQ multiplex PCR, and TCRdb's table has in-frame clones only and misses some. The profile covers around 110,000 clones, with roughly 84% appearing a single time and approximately 3.9% taken by the ten largest. The sample comprised PBMCs or T cells enriched from blood (not recorded which). These receptors originate from a woman aged 25-40 years who had recovered from COVID-19.

This sequence joins TRBV15 and TRBJ2-4; 11 bases align to TRBD1. CDR1 is LNHNV, CDR2 YYDKDF, per germline (reference sequence). J gave up 2 bases and V 0 bases, and 3 bases lay outside the gene matches. The CDR3 length is 17 residues. DNA of the CDR3: TGTGCCACCAGCAGAGATGGGACAGGGGGGTCCAAAAACATTCAGTACTTC. Translating it yields CATSRDGTGGSKNIQYF. Complete variable domain (other parts from reference TRBV15 and TRBJ2-4): DAMVIQNPRYQVTQFGKPVTLSCSQTLNHNVMYWYQQKSSQAPKLLFHYYDKDFNNEADTPDNFQSRRPNTSFCFLDIRSPGLGDTAMYLCATSRDGTGGSKNIQYFGAGTRLSVL.

This chain uses TRBV19 with TRBJ2-1; tentative D call: TRBD1 (5 bases). Looked up from germline, CDR1 is LNHDA and CDR2 is SQIVND (reference sequence). This CDR3 is 14 amino acids long. Trimming took 7 bases from V and 4 from J, leaving 14 bases between them. The CDR3 region has the DNA TGTGCCAGTACCTTACCCGGACATTACAATGAGCAGTTCTTC. Translated: CASTLPGHYNEQFF.

The gene calls are TRBV9 and TRBJ2-2; 8 positions agree with TRBD2. The CDR3 extends over 15 amino acids. Germline trimming cut 3 bases from V and 3 bases from J; bases unmatched to any gene: 4. Germline assignment: CDR1 SGDLS and CDR2 YYNGEE. The CDR3 protein is CASSDSGIHTGELFF. The DNA of the CDR3 is TGTGCCAGCAGCGATAGCGGGATTCACACCGGGGAGCTGTTTTTT. Supplemented by reference TRBV9 and TRBJ2-2, the full variable domain reads DSGVTQTPKHLITATGQRVTLRCSPRSGDLSVYWYQQSLDQGLQFLIQYYNGEERAKGNILERFSAQQFPDLHSELNLSSLELGDSALYFCASSDSGIHTGELFFGEGSRLTVL.

This chain connects TRBV7-9 to TRBJ2-7, with TRBD2 matching 8 bases. Germline V lookup: CDR1 SEHNR, CDR2 FQNEAQ (reference sequence). Unmatched junction bases numbered 9, after V lost 5 bases and J lost 0 bases. This CDR3 region has 16 residues. The CDR3 reads CASSPNSGTDSYEQYF. Written as DNA, the CDR3 is TGTGCCAGCAGCCCCAATAGCGGGACGGACTCCTACGAGCAGTACTTC.

This sequence joins TRBV4-2 and TRBJ2-7; possibly TRBD2 for D (6 bases). CDR3 length: 14 amino acids. Germline values: CDR1 LGHNA, CDR2 YNFKEQ. V dropped 4 bases and J dropped 0 bases, with 10 bases sitting between them. In DNA, the CDR3 is TGTGCCAGCAGCCTCGGGGGTAGCTCCTACGAGCAGTACTTC. It specifies CASSLGGSSYEQYF.

This clone appeared once. The chain couples TRBV4-3 to TRBJ1-2, with TRBD1 matching over 8 bases. The germline gives CDR1 LGHNA, CDR2 YSLEER. The V segment lost 0 bases and the J segment 7 bases; nucleotides outside the gene matches: 13. CDR3 length equals 17 residues. The CDR3 coding sequence is TGCGCCAGCAGCCAAGATCACGCCCTCCCAGGGGGCTCTGGCTACACCTTC. This translates into CASSQDHALPGGSGYTF.

The J gene is TRBJ2-1, the V gene TRBV6-4, with 10 bases that match TRBD2. The V gene's germline CDR1 is MRHNA and CDR2 SNTAGT. With 5 bases clipped from V and 1 base from J, the junction kept 2 bases outside the gene matches. The CDR3 contains 15 residues. The CDR3 coding sequence is TGTGCCAGCAGTCTAGCGGGAGATTCCTACAATGAGCAGTTCTTC. It codes for CASSLAGDSYNEQFF.

V is TRBV6-5 and J is TRBJ1-1; TRBD1 aligns across 10 bases. This CDR3 has 15 amino acids. Germline loops: CDR1 MNHEY, CDR2 SVGAGI. V was pared by 5 bases and J by 2 bases, with 5 bases of the junction left unmatched. In DNA form, the CDR3 reads TGTGCCAGCAGTACGACAGGGGGCGCTAACACTGAAGCTTTCTTT. It yields the protein CASSTTGGANTEAFF.

V and J are TRBV7-2 and TRBJ2-7; 7 nucleotides match TRBD2. Trimming at V came to 1 base and at J to 4 bases, leaving 4 bases not matched to a gene. In germline, CDR1 is SGHTA, CDR2 FQGNSA. This CDR3 region has 14 residues. Here the CDR3 DNA reads TGTGCCAGCAGCTTAGATGGGGGGGTTTACGAGCAGTACTTC. Translation: CASSLDGGVYEQYF.

The chain has TRBV28 and TRBJ1-6; 8 bases fit TRBD1. V trimming: 5 bases; J trimming: 10 bases; junction bases outside the gene matches: 10. This CDR3 region has 15 residues. CDR1 and CDR2 from the germline V gene are MDHEN and SYDVKM. The CDR3 sequence: CASSTRTGSGSPLHF. CDR3 nucleotide sequence: TGTGCCAGCAGTACCCGGACAGGGTCTGGCTCACCCCTCCACTTT.

V usage is TRBV28 and J usage is TRBJ1-2, with D unclear. The CDR3 is 13 amino acids. V was clipped by 6 bases and J by 5 bases, with 13 bases between them. Germline values: CDR1 MDHEN, CDR2 SYDVKM. Here the CDR3 reads CASSPPGGYGYTF. Written as DNA, the CDR3 is TGTGCCAGCAGCCCCCCGGGAGGGTATGGCTACACCTTC.

The chain uses TRBV19 and TRBJ1-2; 9 bases line up with TRBD1. Germline assignment: CDR1 LNHDA and CDR2 SQIVND (reference sequence). The CDR3 is 16 amino acids. V gave up 4 bases and J gave up 3 bases; unmatched junction bases: 9. This CDR3 is CASSSPGQGSHYGYTF. Written as DNA, the CDR3 is TGTGCCAGTAGTAGTCCGGGACAGGGATCGCACTATGGCTACACCTTC.